The 5 T cell receptor beta chains given below trace back to one sample, sequenced in a study of identical twins. One entry per CDR3 protein results from TCRdb running MiXCR on the 5' RACE reads. The data hold fewer than 500,000 distinct CDR3 sequences, with 13% to 15% observed a single time. These sequences were also reported in another study, on yellow fever vaccine responses in identical twins.

The sequenced sample was CD4+ T cells sorted from blood. Every receptor here comes from a woman younger than 30 in good health.

This clonotype was seen a handful of times. The chain has TRBV12-3 or TRBV12-4 and TRBJ1-2; 10 nucleotides line up with TRBD1. V lost 7 bases to trimming and J lost 8 bases; unmatched junction nucleotides: 10. The CDR3 has 14 residues. CDR3 DNA sequence: TGTGCCAGCACTCTAGGACAGGGGGATTGGGGCTACACCTTC. As protein: CASTLGQGDWGYTF.

The table lists this clonotype with a count of one. The chain employs TRBV7-9 and TRBJ1-1; no definite D call. V dropped 7 bases and J dropped 1 base, with 10 bases sitting between them. CDR1 is SEHNR and CDR2 is FQNEAQ in the germline V gene (reference sequence). CDR3 length equals 13 residues. The CDR3 reads CASTWGGNTEAFF. CDR3 DNA: TGTGCCAGCACCTGGGGAGGGAACACTGAAGCTTTCTTT.

This clonotype was detected many times. CDR3 DNA sequence: TGTGCCAGCAGAGTCCTAGCCGCGGTCGGTGATACGCAGTATTTT. This translates into CASRVLAAVGDTQYF. The chain is built from TRBV7-2 and TRBJ2-3, with a weak D call TRBD2 (5 bases). This CDR3 spans 15 amino acids. V was pared by 6 bases and J by 6 bases, with 19 bases between. Per the germline V gene, CDR1 is SGHTA and CDR2 is FQGNSA.

This chain joins TRBV29-1 and TRBJ2-2; 7 bases agree with TRBD1. CDR1 and CDR2 (germline): SQVTM, ANQGSEA. After removal of 7 bases from V and 5 bases from J, the junction contained 10 bases not matched to a gene. CDR3 length: 14 residues. For the CDR3, the DNA is TGCAGCGGGAAAGACAGGGTAGATACCGGGGAGCTGTTTTTT. It yields the protein CSGKDRVDTGELFF.

This clonotype has just a few counts. The genes are TRBV9 and TRBJ1-5; D is ambiguous. Trimming shortened V by 4 bases and J by 4 bases, and 15 bases separated the two germline ends. Looked up from germline, CDR1 is SGDLS and CDR2 is YYNGEE. The CDR3 covers 15 residues. The CDR3 spells CASSSTGSGNQPQHF. CDR3 DNA: TGTGCCAGCAGCTCCACGGGGAGCGGGAATCAGCCCCAGCATTTT.